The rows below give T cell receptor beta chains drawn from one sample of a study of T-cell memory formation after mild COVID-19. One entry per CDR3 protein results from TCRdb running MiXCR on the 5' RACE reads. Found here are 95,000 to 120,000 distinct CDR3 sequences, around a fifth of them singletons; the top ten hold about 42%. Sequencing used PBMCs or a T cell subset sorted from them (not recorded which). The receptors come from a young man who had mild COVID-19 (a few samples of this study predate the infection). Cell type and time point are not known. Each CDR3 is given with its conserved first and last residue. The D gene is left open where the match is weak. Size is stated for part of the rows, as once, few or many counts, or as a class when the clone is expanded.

TGTGCCATCAGATGGACTAGCGGCACAGATACGCAGTATTTT | CAIRWTSGTDTQYF | TRBJ2-3 | - | TRBD2 | TRBV10-3
TGTGCCAGCAGCCCCCGGGACAGGCTAGGAGAGACCCAGTACTTC | CASSPRDRLGETQYF | TRBJ2-5 | - | TRBD1 | TRBV7-9
TGTGCCAGCATGCAGGACAACACAGATACGCAGTATTTT | CASMQDNTDTQYF | TRBJ2-3 | few | - | TRBV11-2
TGCAGCGTCGTAGACAGGCCGAACACTGAAGCTTTCTTT | CSVVDRPNTEAFF | TRBJ1-1 | - | - | TRBV29-1
TGTGCCAGCAGTCCCACAGGGGGCCTTTACTATGGCTACACCTTC | CASSPTGGLYYGYTF | TRBJ1-2 | - | TRBD1 | TRBV27
TGTGCCAGCACCCGCAGGGAGATCTCCTATAATTCACCCCTCCACTTT | CASTRREISYNSPLHF | TRBJ1-6 | few | - | TRBV6-2/TRBV6-3
TGCGCCAGCCGGGGGGTGGGGAGAAGGAGTGAAAAACTGTTTTTT | CASRGVGRRSEKLFF | TRBJ1-4 | - | - | TRBV4-1
TGTGCCAGCAGCATCACGGCGAGGACAGGGAGCTCCTACGAGCAGTACTTC | CASSITARTGSSYEQYF | TRBJ2-7 | - | TRBD1 | TRBV7-9
TGTGCCAGCAAAACCGGTCTGGGGAAAACTGGAGCTTTCTTT | CASKTGLGKTGAFF | TRBJ1-1 | - | - | TRBV12-3/TRBV12-4
TGCAGTGCAGCGGCCAGCAACACCGGGGAGCTGTTTTTT | CSAAASNTGELFF | TRBJ2-2 | - | - | TRBV20-1
TGTGCCAGCAGATCTATTAGCGGGGGTTCAGATACGCAGTATTTT | CASRSISGGSDTQYF | TRBJ2-3 | - | TRBD2 | TRBV27
TGTGCCACCGCTGGGGGTAACACCGGGGAGCTGTTTTTT | CATAGGNTGELFF | TRBJ2-2 | few | - | TRBV27
TGTGCCAGCAGCTCTAGAGGAGAATGGCCCCAGCATTTT | CASSSRGEWPQHF | TRBJ1-5 | - | - | TRBV5-8
TGTGCCATCAGTGAGTTGGCCGGGACAGAATTCAATGAGCAGTTCTTC | CAISELAGTEFNEQFF | TRBJ2-1 | - | TRBD1 | TRBV10-3
TGCAGTGCTAGAGCGGCCAGGGCTCTCACAGATACGCAGTATTTT | CSARAARALTDTQYF | TRBJ2-3 | - | - | TRBV20-1
TGTGCCAGCAGTCCGGGACTAGCAAGTGAGACCCAGTACTTC | CASSPGLASETQYF | TRBJ2-5 | few | TRBD2 | TRBV6-6
TGTGCCAGCAGTTTGGGGGGGTTGAGCAATCAGCCCCAGCATTTT | CASSLGGLSNQPQHF | TRBJ1-5 | - | - | TRBV27
TGTGCCAGCAGCCCCGCTCGGACTAGCGATGAGCAGTTCTTC | CASSPARTSDEQFF | TRBJ2-1 | - | TRBD2 | TRBV7-8
TGTGCCAGCAGTTACTTCGGGGGGGACCAAGAGACCCAGTACTTC | CASSYFGGDQETQYF | TRBJ2-5 | - | TRBD2 | TRBV6-5
TGTGCCAGCCGAAGAGGGGCGAACACCGGGGAGCTGTTTTTT | CASRRGANTGELFF | TRBJ2-2 | - | - | TRBV28
TGTGCCAGCAGCTTAGAACGGGCAGGGAACTATGGCTACACCTTC | CASSLERAGNYGYTF | TRBJ1-2 | - | - | TRBV7-6
TGTGCCAGCAGTGCCGTCACAGGGGGCCATGATACGCAGTATTTT | CASSAVTGGHDTQYF | TRBJ2-3 | few | TRBD1 | TRBV27
TGTGCCAGCAGCTTGGATCTCACGACAGGGGAGGATGAAAAACTGTTTTTT | CASSLDLTTGEDEKLFF | TRBJ1-4 | - | TRBD1 | TRBV5-4